A single sample gave rise to the 25 T cell receptor beta chains below, sequenced in a study of cytomegalovirus exposure and HLA in healthy donors. PCR used 60 Vbeta primers and 13 Jbeta primers. Only in-frame clones appear in the TCRdb table, and some are missing; sequencing was by immunoSEQ multiplex PCR. The data show approximately 150,000 clones, about 80% seen once. Input material: PBMCs. These receptors were obtained from a middle-aged man in good health and CMV-seropositive.

The rearrangement uses TRBV7-9 and TRBJ2-7; D perhaps matches TRBD2 (6 bases). Germline V gene sequence: CDR1 SEHNR, CDR2 FQNEAQ (reference sequence). The CDR3 consists of 13 residues. Trimming shortened V by 4 bases and J by 0 bases, and 7 bases separated the two germline ends. The CDR3 sequence: CASSSTSSYEQYF. CDR3 sequence (DNA): TGTGCCAGCAGCTCGACTAGCTCCTACGAGCAGTACTTC.

V usage is TRBV2 and J usage is TRBJ2-1; TRBD2 agrees at 11 bases. Germline assignment: CDR1 SNHLY and CDR2 FYNNEI. The V segment lost 3 bases and the J segment 2 bases; nucleotides outside the gene matches: 6. The CDR3 runs to 17 residues. Here the CDR3 DNA reads TGTGCCAGCAGTGAGTTCGTGGGACTAGCGGCCTACAATGAGCAGTTCTTC. Translation gives CASSEFVGLAAYNEQFF.

This sequence joins TRBV11-3 and TRBJ2-5; 8 bases line up with TRBD2. The V gene's germline CDR1 is SGHNT and CDR2 YENEEA. The trim removed 6 bases at V and 4 bases at J, leaving 13 bases unmatched. The CDR3 contains 16 residues. CDR3 sequence: CASSSGLAGSSETQYF. Written as DNA, the CDR3 is TGTGCCAGCAGTTCCGGCCTAGCGGGTAGCTCAGAGACCCAGTACTTC.

In nucleotides, the CDR3 is TGTGCCAGCAGACCTCGGGGTAGCGGGAGCTACGAGCAGTACTTC. This codes for CASRPRGSGSYEQYF. This chain uses TRBV28 with TRBJ2-7, with 9 positions matching TRBD2. The germline CDR1 and CDR2 sequences are MDHEN and SYDVKM. The CDR3 runs to 15 residues. V shed 6 bases and J 3 bases; nucleotides not matched to a gene: 9.

This clone was picked up one time. The chain joins TRBV6-5 to TRBJ2-7; 11 nucleotides match TRBD1. CDR1 is MNHEY and CDR2 is SVGAGI in the germline V gene. The CDR3 runs to 15 residues. The V and J ends lost 5 bases and 2 bases, in that order; junction bases with no gene match: 5. The CDR3 is CASSTPGQGAYEQYF. The CDR3 DNA follows: TGTGCCAGCAGTACACCGGGACAGGGGGCCTACGAGCAGTACTTC.

This chain connects TRBV5-4 to TRBJ2-3; tentatively, D is TRBD2 (5 bases). The CDR3 sequence is 14 residues long. In germline, CDR1 is SGHNT, CDR2 YYREEE (reference sequence). Trimming removed 2 bases from V and 2 bases from J, with 9 bases in between. CDR3 residues: CASSLGGSTDTQYF. The CDR3 DNA sequence: TGTGCCAGCAGCTTAGGCGGGTCCACAGATACGCAGTATTTT.

J is TRBJ1-4 and V is TRBV6-5; D might be TRBD1 (5 bases). The CDR3 is 14 amino acids. The germline V gene encodes CDR1 MNHEY and CDR2 SVGAGI. V lost 3 bases and J lost 3, with 8 bases in between. CDR3 region: CASSYRGANEKLFF. The CDR3 bases are TGTGCCAGCAGTTATAGGGGTGCTAATGAAAAACTGTTTTTT.

The chain has TRBV5-1 and TRBJ2-2; weak D call: TRBD2 (7 bases). The CDR3 extends over 15 amino acids. Germline assignment: CDR1 SGHRS and CDR2 YFSETQ. Trimming took 0 bases from V and 6 from J, leaving 12 bases between them. DNA for the CDR3: TGCGCCAGCAGCTTGGCGGGGGGCCAGGCCGGGGAGCTGTTTTTT. Protein: CASSLAGGQAGELFF. Based on the CDR3 plus reference TRBV5-1 and TRBJ2-2, the full variable domain is KAGVTQTPRYLIKTRGQQVTLSCSPISGHRSVSWYQQTPGQGLQFLFEYFSETQRNKGNFPGRFSGRQFSNSRSEMNVSTLELGDSALYLCASSLAGGQAGELFFGEGSRLTVL.

The chain has TRBV18 and TRBJ2-2; no clear D gene. The CDR3 runs to 14 residues. Germline V gives CDR1 KGHSH, CDR2 LQKENI. V was trimmed by 2 bases and J by 8 bases, leaving 12 bases between them. CDR3 sequence (DNA): TGTGCCAGCTCACCAGATGGCCGTCCGGGGGAGCTGTTTTTT. Protein: CASSPDGRPGELFF.

The CDR3 is CARRRGKGDYGYTF. CDR3 sequence (DNA): TGTGCCAGGCGTCGGGGTAAAGGTGACTATGGCTACACCTTC. V gene TRBV9 combines with J gene TRBJ1-2; D not resolved. CDR3 length: 14 residues. Germline CDR1 SGDLS, CDR2 YYNGEE. Trimming left V 8 bases short and J 3 bases short, with 17 bases between.

The chain employs TRBV28 and TRBJ1-1; D is uncertain. The CDR3 extends over 10 amino acids. V lost 8 bases and J 10 bases, leaving 11 bases between the germline ends. Looked up from germline, CDR1 is MDHEN and CDR2 is SYDVKM. CDR3 amino acids: CASGNRGAFF. The CDR3 bases are TGTGCCAGCGGGAATCGGGGAGCTTTCTTT.

The chain links TRBV6-1 to TRBJ2-7, with 13 positions matching TRBD2. Germline CDR1 and CDR2: MNHNS and SASEGT. This CDR3 is built from 13 residues. V lost 8 bases, J lost 6 bases, and 4 bases stayed unmatched. The CDR3 region is CASHRLAGGEQYF. Here the CDR3 DNA reads TGTGCCAGCCATAGACTAGCGGGAGGCGAGCAGTACTTC.

This clone was detected once. Here the CDR3 DNA reads TGTGCCAGTGGAACTAACCCTTACTTTGAGCAGTACTTC. As protein: CASGTNPYFEQYF. The V gene is TRBV7-9, the J gene TRBJ2-7, with D hard to call. This CDR3 comprises 13 residues. Looked up from germline, CDR1 is SEHNR and CDR2 is FQNEAQ (reference sequence). V was shortened by 9 bases and J by 7 bases, with 19 bases between the two germline ends.

The chain employs TRBV23-1 and TRBJ2-5; D is possibly TRBD1 (5 bases). With the DNA end fitting TRBJ2-7 better, the J assignment may be wrong. TRBV23-1 is sorted into the ORF group, with uncertain function. CDR3 size: 14 residues. The DNA of the CDR3 is TGCGCCAGCAGTCAATCACCCAGGGACTACGAGCAGTACTTC. Protein: CASSQSPRDYEQYF.

This clone showed up just once. The chain couples TRBV5-1 to TRBJ1-1; D perhaps matches TRBD1 (5 bases). The germline V gene encodes CDR1 SGHRS and CDR2 YFSETQ. V was shortened by 4 bases and J by 5 bases, with 24 bases between the two germline ends. The CDR3 totals 17 residues. As DNA, the CDR3 is TGCGCCAGCAGCCCCGGGGGGGACGGACCCTACGGGACTGAAGCTTTCTTT. Amino acids: CASSPGGDGPYGTEAFF.

The rearrangement joins TRBV5-1 to TRBJ2-2; a possible D gene is TRBD1 (6 bases). V gave up 1 base and J gave up 4 bases, with 11 bases separating them. The CDR3 totals 15 residues. Per germline, CDR1 SGHRS and CDR2 YFSETQ. CDR3 sequence (DNA): TGCGCCAGCAGCTTGCCGACAGGCAGCACCGGGGAGCTGTTTTTT. Amino acid sequence: CASSLPTGSTGELFF.

The chain uses TRBV6-4 and TRBJ2-1; TRBD2 agrees at 11 bases. Losses at the gene ends were 5 bases for V and 4 bases for J; bases not matched to a gene: 4. CDR1 and CDR2 from the germline V gene are MRHNA and SNTAGT. The CDR3 is 15 residues long. The CDR3 is CASSSLAGGYNEQFF. CDR3 bases: TGTGCCAGCAGTTCGCTAGCGGGAGGATACAATGAGCAGTTCTTC.

The chain joins TRBV5-1 to TRBJ2-3; D possibly corresponds to TRBD1 (7 bases). V lost 2 bases and J lost 2, with 12 bases in between. CDR3 size: 15 residues. Germline CDR1 is SGHRS and CDR2 is YFSETQ. CDR3 in DNA: TGCGCCAGCAGCTTTGGCGGGACAGCCACAGATACGCAGTATTTT. Its translation is CASSFGGTATDTQYF.

This chain connects TRBV18 to TRBJ1-5, with D uncertain. Germline lookup yields CDR1 KGHSH and CDR2 LQKENI. The CDR3 sequence is 13 residues long. V lost 4 bases, J lost 7 bases, and 11 bases lay in between. CDR3 coding DNA: TGTGCCAGCTCACTACACGCAGGCCAGCCCCAGCATTTT. Encoded protein: CASSLHAGQPQHF.

This chain joins TRBV10-3 and TRBJ2-7, with 10 bases matching TRBD2. This CDR3 has 14 residues. Germline assignment: CDR1 ENHRY and CDR2 SYGVKD. V was clipped by 4 bases and J by 3 bases; unmatched bases: 3. Here the CDR3 DNA reads TGTGCCATCAGTGGCCTAGCGGGAGACTACGAGCAGTACTTC. Residues: CAISGLAGDYEQYF.

The chain carries TRBV7-8 and TRBJ1-4; a possible D gene is TRBD1 (5 bases). The germline gives CDR1 SGHVS, CDR2 FQNEAQ. The CDR3 totals 15 residues. V dropped 5 bases and J dropped 0 bases, with 10 bases sitting between them. The CDR3 here is CASSTGPTTNEKLFF. CDR3 coding DNA: TGTGCCAGCAGCACAGGCCCAACAACTAATGAAAAACTGTTTTTT.

The chain joins TRBV18 to TRBJ2-7; maybe TRBD2 (6 bases). The V gene's germline CDR1 is KGHSH and CDR2 LQKENI. V lost 6 bases and J lost 3, with 18 bases in between. This CDR3 is built from 15 residues. The CDR3 nucleotides read TGTGCCAGCTCGCAACGGGCCGGGGGAAGCTACGAGCAGTACTTC. Encoded protein: CASSQRAGGSYEQYF.

The chain recombines TRBV7-2 with TRBJ2-7, with D unresolved. V was cut by 5 bases and J by 3 bases, with 17 bases left in between. Germline V gene data show CDR1 as SGHTA and CDR2 as FQGNSA. The CDR3 runs to 15 residues. The CDR3: CASSRLVFGSYEQYF. The CDR3 DNA is TGTGCCAGCAGCCGACTGGTCTTTGGAAGCTACGAGCAGTACTTC.

DNA for the CDR3: TGTGCCAGCAGCCGCACAGGGGGAAGGAACGAGCAGTACTTC. This sequence encodes CASSRTGGRNEQYF. The J gene is TRBJ2-7, the V gene TRBV7-2; 8 bases are a match to TRBD1. Germline CDR1 and CDR2: SGHTA and FQGNSA. The V and J ends lost 5 bases and 5 bases, in that order; junction bases with no gene match: 8. The CDR3 runs 14 residues.

This rearrangement joins TRBV9 to TRBJ2-7; the D gene is possibly TRBD1 (5 bases). Germline CDR1 SGDLS, CDR2 YYNGEE. Trimming took off 0 bases at V and 0 bases at J, with 7 bases between the two ends. This CDR3 contains 14 residues. For the CDR3, the DNA is TGTGCCAGCAGCGTAGTAGACAGCTCCTACGAGCAGTACTTC. The encoded protein is CASSVVDSSYEQYF.